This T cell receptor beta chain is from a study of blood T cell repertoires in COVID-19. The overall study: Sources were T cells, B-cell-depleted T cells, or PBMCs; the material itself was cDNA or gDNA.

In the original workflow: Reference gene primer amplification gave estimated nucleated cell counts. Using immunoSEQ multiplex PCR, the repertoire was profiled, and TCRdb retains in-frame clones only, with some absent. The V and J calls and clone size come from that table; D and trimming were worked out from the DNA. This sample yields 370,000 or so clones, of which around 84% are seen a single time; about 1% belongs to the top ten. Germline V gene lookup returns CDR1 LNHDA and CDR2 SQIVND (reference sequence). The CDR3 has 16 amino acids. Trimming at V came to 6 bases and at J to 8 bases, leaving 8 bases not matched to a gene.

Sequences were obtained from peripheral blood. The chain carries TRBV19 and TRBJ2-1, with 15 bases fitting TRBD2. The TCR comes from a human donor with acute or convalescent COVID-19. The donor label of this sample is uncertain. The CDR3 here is CASRHRTSGGAYEQFF. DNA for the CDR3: TGTGCCAGTAGGCACAGGACTAGCGGGGGGGCCTATGAGCAGTTCTTC. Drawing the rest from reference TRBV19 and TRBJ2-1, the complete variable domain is DGGITQSPKYLFRKEGQNVTLSCEQNLNHDAMYWYRQDPGQGLRLIYYSQIVNDFQKGDIAEGYSVSREKKESFPLTVTSAQKNPTAFYLCASRHRTSGGAYEQFFGPGTRLTVL.